This T cell receptor beta chain stems from a study of CD8 T cells in Susac syndrome (dated 2019 in TCRdb). In terms of the full investigation: The study used repertoire sequencing to test whether antigen drove CD8+ T cell activation and differentiation in Susac syndrome.

RNA was extracted with the RNeasy kit and roughly 0.5 to 1 ug was reverse transcribed using random hexamers. TCR beta CDR3 regions were amplified with the immunoSEQ multiplex PCR assay covering 54 Vbeta and 13 Jbeta segments. To correct PCR amplification bias, a synthetic template baseline was used for both primer optimization and computational correction. Per the source publication's procedure: Reads were annotated to V, D and J genes per IMGT and analyzed with immunoSEQ Analyzer, keeping only productive sequences. Clonality was computed as one minus Shannon entropy normalized by log2 of the number of productive unique sequences. For each patient and control, public and private clones were evaluated within the 100 most prevalent clones. A clone was defined as Susac-specific if it was absent from the healthy and MS cohorts, from approximately 980 published viral clones and from other ImmuneACCESS disease sequences. In TCRdb, the public reads were trimmed at Q25 with fastp and aligned with MiXCR, with productive beta chains retained. Every distinct CDR3 protein forms one entry, paired with its most common genes and DNA. In this record, the V and J calls reflect TCRdb's handling and not the investigators' own analysis. The sample has more than 200,000 distinct CDR3 sequences on record, roughly 95% of them singletons. The ten largest make up around 0.067% of the sample.

Summary of the overall study and its limitations: The study acknowledged that relatively few individuals were included in the TCR sequencing and HLA analysis.

CDR1 and CDR2, looked up from the germline V gene (reference sequence), are SEHNR and FQNEAQ. From cysteine to phenylalanine, the CDR3 is 17 amino acids long. Here the CDR3 DNA is all that survives: 51 bases in frame from base 1. Relative to germline, V is missing 3 bases and J is missing 5 bases, with 10 bases of the junction outside any gene match. Peripheral blood CD8+ and CD4+ T cells from healthy donors, Susac syndrome patients and multiple sclerosis patients were profiled by high-throughput TCR beta sequencing. Multiple sclerosis controls were treatment-naive patients with stable or active relapsing-remitting disease fulfilling revised McDonald criteria. CD8+ TEMRA cells were enriched by FACS, while bulk CD8+ and CD4+ T cells were purified by magnetic negative isolation. Blood was collected in EDTA tubes and processed within 24 hours, with PBMCs isolated through density gradient centrifugation. PBMCs intended for TCR sequencing were frozen in liquid nitrogen and were later thawed in a 37 degrees C water bath. The sorted or isolated CD4+, CD8+ and CD8+ TEMRA cells had a purity of 90% or higher.

A remark on this clonotype: Its antigen remains unidentified. No clone much larger than this one lies a single base away; base qualities are absent.

Here the chain combines TRBV7-9 and TRBJ2-5; 12 nucleotides in the junction match TRBD2. The specimen sequenced was CD4+ T cells from PBMCs. The sequence came from a human donor with multiple sclerosis. DNA sequence: TGTGCCAGCAGCTTCGTGGCTAGCGGGGGGGCCGTGGAGACCCAGTACTTC. Translated, this gives CASSFVASGGAVETQYF.